This record concerns one TCR beta chain sequence. Its antigen is currently not known. No much larger clone exists at a distance of one base, and base qualities are not known. The immunoSEQ Assay, a bias-controlled multiplex PCR, was used to amplify TCRbeta CDR3 regions from genomic DNA. The source study handled its data this way. Nucleated cell counts per sample were estimated from amplification of reference gene primers within the assay. To quantify the absolute abundance of each unique TCRbeta CDR3 rearrangement, sequence reads were collapsed and filtered. Productive Simpson clonality was computed per sample as the square root of Simpson's diversity index over productive rearrangements. Drawn from immuneACCESS, this table holds only the in-frame rearrangements with V and J called that TCRdb kept. Clones are partly lost; checked studies trace under half to an unresolved V gene and leave the rest unexplained. The V and J calls and clone size were taken over from that table, and D and trimming were inferred from the DNA. The sample includes 380,000 or so clones, with around 89% observed a single time. The biggest ten clones account for 1% to 1.5% of the sample.

Each collaborating institution followed its own protocols to collect whole blood in K2EDTA tubes. For TCRbeta analysis, collaborators shipped samples as frozen whole blood, isolated PBMCs, or DNA extracted from either of those sample types. The CDR3 goes from the cysteine to the phenylalanine over 14 residues. The sequence is cut down to CDR3 DNA, 42 bases in frame from base 1. Trimming takes 4 bases off V and 8 bases off J; junction bases not matched to a gene: 6. Reading the germline V gene (reference sequence) gives CDR1 LGHDT and CDR2 YNNKEL. The data originate from a study of blood T cell repertoires in COVID-19 (dated by TCRdb to the early 2020s). For the wider study: Samples covering the acute and convalescent phases of COVID-19 were provided by collaborators in the United States, Italy and Spain. The sample metadata nearly always contained a de-identified subject ID, COVID-19 status, age in years and sex. Where available, HLA class I and class II types were taken from metadata supplied by the sample provider and were not determined by assay-based typing. A freely available public database, intended as a resource for researchers studying the immune response to SARS-CoV-2, is where the repertoires were released. The material from the prospective study consisted of cDNA or gDNA derived from T cells, B-cell-depleted T cells, or PBMCs. The dataset comprised deeply sampled blood TCRbeta repertoires from subjects exposed to, actively infected with, or recovered from COVID-19. The samples were drawn from the first 160 participants of the ongoing ImmuneRACE study and from under 1,500 subjects provided by 6 global collaborators.

Here is what the overall study found, with its caveats: Clinical and demographic metadata were provided uncurated, with the amount varying by source and participant.

Sequencing used peripheral blood. The sequence links TRBV3-1 (or the pseudogene TRBV3-2) to TRBJ1-2; 11 junctional bases match TRBD1. The sequence came from a man in his forties with acute or convalescent COVID-19. The nucleotides read TGTGCCAGCAGCCCGGGACAGGGGGATGGAGGCTACACCTTC. This encodes CASSPGQGDGGYTF.